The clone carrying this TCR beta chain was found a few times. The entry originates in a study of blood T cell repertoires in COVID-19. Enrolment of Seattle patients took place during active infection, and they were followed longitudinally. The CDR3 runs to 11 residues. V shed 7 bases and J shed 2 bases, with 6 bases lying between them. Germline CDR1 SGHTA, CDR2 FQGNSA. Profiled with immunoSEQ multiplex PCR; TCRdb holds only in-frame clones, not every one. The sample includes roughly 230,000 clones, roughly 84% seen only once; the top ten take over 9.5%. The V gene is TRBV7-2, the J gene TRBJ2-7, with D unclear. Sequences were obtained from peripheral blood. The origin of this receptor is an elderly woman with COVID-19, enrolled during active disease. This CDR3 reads CASTPAYEQYF. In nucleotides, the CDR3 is TGTGCCAGCACCCCGGCCTACGAGCAGTACTTC.